Listed below are T cell receptor beta chains from one sample, sequenced in a study of shared clonotypes between healthy human individuals. Produced via immunoSEQ multiplex PCR; TCRdb's table is partial and in-frame only. The sample yields about 2.4 million clones, more than 80% seen once. Sequenced input: naive CD4+ T cells sorted from blood. All receptors come from a man aged 18 to 29 in good health. Each CDR3 is given with its conserved first and last residue. D genes are given only for firm matches. Clone size is stated in some rows and not others, as once, few, many or a class when expanded.

TRBJ2-2 | - | - | TRBV5-1 | TGCGCCAGCAGCTTCTCACTAGGCGGGATGAACGGCGGGGAGCTGTTTTTT | CASSFSLGGMNGGELFF
TRBJ1-4 | - | TRBD1 | TRBV10-3 | TGTGCCACCGGGACAGGGGCCGCTAATGAAAAACTGTTTTTT | CATGTGAANEKLFF
TRBJ1-2 | - | - | TRBV30 | TGTGCCTGGAGTGCCAGGGGTCTGAGCTATGGCTACACCTTC | CAWSARGLSYGYTF
TRBJ2-2 | - | - | TRBV5-1 | TGCGCCAGCAGTTATAAAATCCTCGGCAGGGAATCGGCCGGGGAGCTGTTTTTT | CASSYKILGRESAGELFF
TRBJ2-7 | once | - | TRBV6-1 | TGTGCCAGCAGTGACACAACAGGGAAGGGCTACGAGCAGTACTTC | CASSDTTGKGYEQYF
TRBJ1-6 | - | TRBD1 | TRBV6-5 | TGTGCCAGCAGTTACTTACAGGGGAATTCACCCCTCCACTTT | CASSYLQGNSPLHF
TRBJ2-3 | - | - | TRBV19 | TGTGCCAGTAGTATTCAGTCTCCAGATACGCAGTATTTT | CASSIQSPDTQYF
TRBJ1-4 | - | - | TRBV14 | TGTGCCAGCAGCCAAGAGGCCAACACTAATGAAAAACTGTTTTTT | CASSQEANTNEKLFF
TRBJ2-3 | - | - | TRBV4-1 | TGCGCCAGCAGCCAAGATAACTACGGCACAGATACGCAGTATTTT | CASSQDNYGTDTQYF
TRBJ2-5 | - | - | TRBV7-9 | TGTGCCAGCAGCTTATTAGGTGGAGCCGGGACCCAGTACTTC | CASSLLGGAGTQYF
TRBJ1-2 | - | - | TRBV19 | TGTGCCAGTGGACAGAGCGCGAGTAACTATGGCTACACCTTC | CASGQSASNYGYTF
TRBJ1-2 | - | TRBD1 | TRBV18 | TGTGCCAGCTCACACGGGACAGATGGCTACACCTTC | CASSHGTDGYTF
TRBJ1-1 | - | - | TRBV10-1 | TGCGCCAGCAGTGAGTCACGGGCAGCTTTTTTGAACACTGAAGCTTTCTTT | CASSESRAAFLNTEAFF
TRBJ2-7 | - | TRBD1 | TRBV11-2 | TGTGCCAGCAGCCCTGGACAGGGATCCTACGAGCAGTACTTC | CASSPGQGSYEQYF
TRBJ2-7 | - | - | TRBV7-2 | TGTGCCAGCAGGAAGACCGTTTCCTACGAGCAGTACTTC | CASRKTVSYEQYF
TRBJ2-5 | - | - | TRBV9 | TGTGCCAGCAGCGTAGAGGGAGCACAAGAGACCCAGTACTTC | CASSVEGAQETQYF
TRBJ2-3 | - | TRBD2 | TRBV27 | TGTGCCAGCAATCCCTTCGCCGGCGGGGGGGCTACAGATACGCAGTATTTT | CASNPFAGGGATDTQYF
TRBJ1-1 | few | - | TRBV7-9 | TGTGCCAGCAGCCGGGAGGCCGCAGGGGCTTTCTTT | CASSREAAGAFF
TRBJ1-6 | - | - | TRBV14 | TGTGCCAGCAGCCAAGATAACGCATTGCGGATCTCACCCCTCCACTTT | CASSQDNALRISPLHF
TRBJ2-5 | - | - | TRBV6-5 | TGTGCCAGCAGTTACGCCTTAGGGGCGGTCCAAGAGACCCAGTACTTC | CASSYALGAVQETQYF
TRBJ1-6 | - | - | TRBV7-9 | TGTGCCAGCAGCTTAGGGGGGCTACCAACAAATTCACCCCTCCACTTT | CASSLGGLPTNSPLHF
TRBJ1-2 | - | - | TRBV5-1 | TGCGCCAGCAGCTTAGAGGGAGGCTATGGCTACACCTTC | CASSLEGGYGYTF
TRBJ1-4 | - | TRBD1 | TRBV19 | TGTGCCAGTAAGGGGACAGGGAACAATGAAAAACTGTTTTTT | CASKGTGNNEKLFF
TRBJ2-1 | - | TRBD1 | TRBV7-9 | TGTGCCAGCAGCTTAAAGGGGGCGAGGGGCGGCAATGAGCAGTTCTTC | CASSLKGARGGNEQFF
TRBJ2-1 | - | TRBD2 | TRBV19 | TGTGCCAGTACTCGGTCCGGGACTAGCACCTACAATGAGCAGTTCTTC | CASTRSGTSTYNEQFF
TRBJ1-5 | - | - | TRBV28 | TGTGCCAGCAGTTTAGGGTGGGGTCAGCCCCAGCATTTT | CASSLGWGQPQHF
TRBJ2-1 | once | - | TRBV25-1 | TGTGCCAGCAGTGTCCGGTGGGGGGAGAGCTCCTACAATGAGCAGTTCTTC | CASSVRWGESSYNEQFF